A selection of T cell receptor beta chains follows, all from one sample in a study of blood T cell repertoires in COVID-19. Data came from immunoSEQ multiplex PCR; TCRdb stores just in-frame clones and leaves some out. The profile shows approximately 300,000 clones, approximately 89% of them singletons. The specimen sequenced was PBMCs or T cells enriched from blood (not recorded which). The receptors originated from a woman in her 30s who had recovered from COVID-19. Both conserved end residues are part of each CDR3. The D gene is left open where the match is weak. Clone size is shown for a subset of rows, as once, few, many or a class of expanded clone.

J: TRBJ2-7; D: TRBD2; V: TRBV5-1; size: -; DNA: TGCGCCAGCAGCGGACTAGCGGACTACGAGCAGTACTTC; CDR3: CASSGLADYEQYF
J: TRBJ1-5; D: -; V: TRBV6-5; size: -; DNA: TGTGCCAGCAGCAAAACAGGGTCCTACCAGCCCCAGCATTTT; CDR3: CASSKTGSYQPQHF
J: TRBJ2-7; D: -; V: TRBV30; size: -; DNA: TGTGCCTGGAGTTATGTGGGAGGTTCTATCTCCTACGAGCAGTACTTC; CDR3: CAWSYVGGSISYEQYF
J: TRBJ2-7; D: TRBD2; V: TRBV4-2; size: -; DNA: TGTGCCAGCAGCCGATCAGGACTAGCGGGAAGGTACGAGCAGTACTTC; CDR3: CASSRSGLAGRYEQYF
J: TRBJ1-1; D: -; V: TRBV19; size: -; DNA: TGTGCCAGTAGTATTAGTCCCCGGGGCACTGAAGCTTTCTTT; CDR3: CASSISPRGTEAFF
J: TRBJ2-1; D: -; V: TRBV5-1; size: -; DNA: TGCGCCAGCAGCGCGATCAGGGATGGGTCCTACAATGAGCAGTTCTTC; CDR3: CASSAIRDGSYNEQFF
J: TRBJ1-2; D: TRBD1; V: TRBV28; size: -; DNA: TGTGCCACCCAAAATCCGACAGGGAAGTTGGATGGCTACACCTTC; CDR3: CATQNPTGKLDGYTF
J: TRBJ2-3; D: -; V: TRBV7-3; size: -; DNA: TGTGCCAGCAGCCACAGGACAGATACGCAGTATTTT; CDR3: CASSHRTDTQYF
J: TRBJ2-1; D: -; V: TRBV5-1; size: -; DNA: TGCGCCAGCAGCAAAGGGGTCGACAATGAGCAGTTCTTC; CDR3: CASSKGVDNEQFF
J: TRBJ2-1; D: TRBD1; V: TRBV5-1; size: -; DNA: TGCGCCAGCAGTTGGGACAGGGGCTTACACGATGAGCAGTTCTTC; CDR3: CASSWDRGLHDEQFF
J: TRBJ2-7; D: TRBD2; V: TRBV27; size: -; DNA: TGTGCCAGCTCCCCGCTACTAGCGGGAGAGTACGAGCAGTACTTC; CDR3: CASSPLLAGEYEQYF
J: TRBJ1-2; D: -; V: TRBV27; size: few; DNA: TGTGCCAGCAGTTTAGGACACCTCTATGGCTACACCTTC; CDR3: CASSLGHLYGYTF
J: TRBJ1-2; D: -; V: TRBV29-1; size: -; DNA: TGCAGCGCGAGCGTTGTAAGTCCAGGTGAGACCTTC; CDR3: CSASVVSPGETF
J: TRBJ1-2; D: -; V: TRBV6-5; size: -; DNA: TGTGCCAGCAGGAGACATGACAGAGACTATGGCTACACCTTC; CDR3: CASRRHDRDYGYTF
J: TRBJ2-7; D: TRBD1; V: TRBV7-8; size: -; DNA: TGTGCCAGCAGCTCCCGGACAGGGTCCCCCCTCGAGCAGTACTTC; CDR3: CASSSRTGSPLEQYF
J: TRBJ1-5; D: TRBD1; V: TRBV10-3; size: -; DNA: TGTGCCATCAGTTCGGACAGGGAAGTTCAGCCCCAGCATTTT; CDR3: CAISSDREVQPQHF
J: TRBJ1-6; D: TRBD1; V: TRBV5-1; size: few; DNA: TGCGCCAGCAGCCCGGGACAGGGGACCTCACCCCTCCACTTT; CDR3: CASSPGQGTSPLHF
J: TRBJ2-7; D: -; V: TRBV10-3; size: -; DNA: TGTGCCACTTTCTCCCTCCGGGACATACTCCTTTACTTC; CDR3: CATFSLRDILLYF
J: TRBJ2-3; D: -; V: TRBV28; size: -; DNA: TGTGCCAGCAGTCTGGGACTCTCTAACACAGATACGCAGTATTTT; CDR3: CASSLGLSNTDTQYF
J: TRBJ2-1; D: TRBD2; V: TRBV7-2; size: -; DNA: TGTGCCAGCAGCTTAGGGTGGGGCGGGAGTATCGACAATGAGCAGTTCTTC; CDR3: CASSLGWGGSIDNEQFF
J: TRBJ1-1; D: -; V: TRBV3-1/TRBV3-2; size: -; DNA: TGTGCCAGCAGCCTTAAAGGGGGAGGGGGGCACATGGACACTGAAGCTTTCTTT; CDR3: CASSLKGGGGHMDTEAFF
J: TRBJ2-2; D: -; V: TRBV5-1; size: -; DNA: TGCGCCAGCAGCTTGGCCTGGAGCACCGGGGAGCTGTTTTTT; CDR3: CASSLAWSTGELFF
J: TRBJ2-3; D: -; V: TRBV5-1; size: -; DNA: TGCGCCAGCAGCTTGGCGAGAGGGCCTAGCACAGATACGCAGTATTTT; CDR3: CASSLARGPSTDTQYF
J: TRBJ1-4; D: -; V: TRBV7-6; size: once; DNA: TGTGCCAGCAGTTCTGGCTTTAATGAAAAACTGTTTTTT; CDR3: CASSSGFNEKLFF
J: TRBJ1-2; D: TRBD1; V: TRBV19; size: -; DNA: TGTGCCAGTAGTGTAACAGGGGCCTATGGCTACACCTTC; CDR3: CASSVTGAYGYTF
J: TRBJ1-1; D: TRBD1; V: TRBV28; size: -; DNA: TGTGCCAGCAGCTCCGGGGCGACAGGGAGAGGAGCTTTCTTT; CDR3: CASSSGATGRGAFF
J: TRBJ2-7; D: -; V: TRBV2; size: -; DNA: TGTGCCAGCAGTGAACCCTCTTACGAGCAGTACTTC; CDR3: CASSEPSYEQYF
J: TRBJ2-6; D: TRBD1; V: TRBV4-1; size: once; DNA: TGCGCCAGCAGCCAAGAAGGGACAGACTTCTCTGGGGCCAACGTCCTGACTTTC; CDR3: CASSQEGTDFSGANVLTF
J: TRBJ1-1; D: -; V: TRBV28; size: -; DNA: TGTGCCAGCACCCGGCGGGAGGGAGTTAGATTAAACACTGAAGCTTTCTTT; CDR3: CASTRREGVRLNTEAFF
J: TRBJ2-5; D: -; V: TRBV11-2; size: -; DNA: TGTGCCAGCACCCGACAGAGCGGGGAGACCCAGTACTTC; CDR3: CASTRQSGETQYF
J: TRBJ2-1; D: -; V: TRBV7-9; size: -; DNA: TGTGCCAGCAGTCCTCGGGGAATCGGGGGCAATGAGCAGTTCTTC; CDR3: CASSPRGIGGNEQFF
J: TRBJ2-1; D: -; V: TRBV5-1; size: -; DNA: TGCGCCAGCAGCTTTCGGTTCTCCAACGACAATGAGCAGTTCTTC; CDR3: CASSFRFSNDNEQFF
J: TRBJ2-7; D: -; V: TRBV4-1; size: -; DNA: TGCGCCAGCAGTCTTTCCAGGGCCGAGCAGTACTTC; CDR3: CASSLSRAEQYF
J: TRBJ2-2; D: TRBD2; V: TRBV4-3; size: -; DNA: TGCGCCAGCAGCCATCCGCTAGAGCCTAGCGGGATCGTGACCGGGGAGCTGTTTTTT; CDR3: CASSHPLEPSGIVTGELFF
J: TRBJ2-7; D: TRBD1; V: TRBV24-1; size: -; DNA: TGTGCCACCAGCCCCGGGACAGGGCGCGAGCAGTACTTC; CDR3: CATSPGTGREQYF
J: TRBJ2-7; D: -; V: TRBV2; size: -; DNA: TGTGCCAGCAAATATTTCTCCTACGAGCAGTACTTC; CDR3: CASKYFSYEQYF
J: TRBJ2-7; D: -; V: TRBV7-9; size: -; DNA: TGTGCCAGCAGCTTAGGGGGAGGAACTACCTACGAGCAGTACTTC; CDR3: CASSLGGGTTYEQYF
J: TRBJ2-6; D: -; V: TRBV4-1; size: -; DNA: TGCGCCAGCAGCCGAGCCTCAGGGCTATCTGGGGCCAACGTCCTGACTTTC; CDR3: CASSRASGLSGANVLTF
J: TRBJ2-7; D: TRBD1; V: TRBV12-5; size: -; DNA: TGTGCTAGTGGTTCTGGACAGGGGGCCCACGAGCAGTACTTC; CDR3: CASGSGQGAHEQYF
J: TRBJ1-4; D: -; V: TRBV10-3; size: -; DNA: TGTGCCATCAGTGACTTTGAAAAACTGTTTTTT; CDR3: CAISDFEKLFF
J: TRBJ2-1; D: TRBD2; V: TRBV27; size: once; DNA: TGTGCCAGCAGTGGGGCTAGCGGGCCCAAGTGGGACAATGAGCAGTTCTTC; CDR3: CASSGASGPKWDNEQFF
J: TRBJ2-2; D: TRBD2; V: TRBV7-2; size: -; DNA: TGTGCCAGCAGCCGTCTTAGCGGGAGAACCGGGGAGCTGTTTTTT; CDR3: CASSRLSGRTGELFF